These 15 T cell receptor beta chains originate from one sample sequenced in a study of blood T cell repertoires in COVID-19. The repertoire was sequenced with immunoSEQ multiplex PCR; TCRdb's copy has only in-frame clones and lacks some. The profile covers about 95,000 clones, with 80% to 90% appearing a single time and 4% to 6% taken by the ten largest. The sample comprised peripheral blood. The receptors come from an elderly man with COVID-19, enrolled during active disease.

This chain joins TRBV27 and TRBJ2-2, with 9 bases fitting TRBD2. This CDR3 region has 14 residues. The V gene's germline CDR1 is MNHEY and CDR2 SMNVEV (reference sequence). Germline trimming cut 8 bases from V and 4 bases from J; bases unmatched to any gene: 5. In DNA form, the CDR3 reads TGTGCCAGCGGGAGCGGGAGGACCACCGGGGAGCTGTTTTTT. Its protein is CASGSGRTTGELFF.

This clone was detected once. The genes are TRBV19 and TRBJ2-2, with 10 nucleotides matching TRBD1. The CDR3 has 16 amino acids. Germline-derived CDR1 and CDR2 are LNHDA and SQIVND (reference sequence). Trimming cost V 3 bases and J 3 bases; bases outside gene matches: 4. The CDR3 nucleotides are TGTGCCAGTAGTATGCAGGGACAGGGGTACACCGGGGAGCTGTTTTTT. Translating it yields CASSMQGQGYTGELFF.

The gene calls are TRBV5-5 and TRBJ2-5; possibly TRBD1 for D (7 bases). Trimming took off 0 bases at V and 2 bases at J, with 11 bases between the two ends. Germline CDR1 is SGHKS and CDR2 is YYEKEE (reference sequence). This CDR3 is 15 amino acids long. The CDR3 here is CASSLAAGGQETQYF. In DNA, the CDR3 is TGTGCCAGCAGCTTGGCGGCAGGGGGGCAAGAGACCCAGTACTTC.

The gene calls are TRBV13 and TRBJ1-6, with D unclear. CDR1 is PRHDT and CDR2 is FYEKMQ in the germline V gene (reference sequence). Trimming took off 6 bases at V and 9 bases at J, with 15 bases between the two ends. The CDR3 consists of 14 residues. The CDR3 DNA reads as TGTGCCAGCAGTCCCGTGCAGGCGGGTTCACCCCTCCACTTT. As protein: CASSPVQAGSPLHF.

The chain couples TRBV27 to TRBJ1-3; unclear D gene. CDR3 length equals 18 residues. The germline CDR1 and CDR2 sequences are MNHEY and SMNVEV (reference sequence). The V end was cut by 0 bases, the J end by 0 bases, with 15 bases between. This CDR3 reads CASSLSPLGSSSGNTIYF. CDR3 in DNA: TGTGCCAGCAGTTTATCTCCCCTCGGGTCCAGCTCTGGAAACACCATATATTTT.

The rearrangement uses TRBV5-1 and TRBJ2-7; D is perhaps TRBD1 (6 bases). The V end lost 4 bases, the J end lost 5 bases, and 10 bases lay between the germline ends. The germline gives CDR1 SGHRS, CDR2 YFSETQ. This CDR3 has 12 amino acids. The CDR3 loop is CASSLQGNEQYF. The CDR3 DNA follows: TGCGCCAGCAGCCTTCAGGGGAACGAGCAGTACTTC. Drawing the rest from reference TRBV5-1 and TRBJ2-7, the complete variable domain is KAGVTQTPRYLIKTRGQQVTLSCSPISGHRSVSWYQQTPGQGLQFLFEYFSETQRNKGNFPGRFSGRQFSNSRSEMNVSTLELGDSALYLCASSLQGNEQYFGPGTRLTVT.

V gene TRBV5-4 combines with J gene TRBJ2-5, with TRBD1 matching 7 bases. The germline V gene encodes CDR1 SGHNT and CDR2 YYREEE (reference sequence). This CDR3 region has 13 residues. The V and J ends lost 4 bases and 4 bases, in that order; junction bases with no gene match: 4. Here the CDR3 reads CASSRQGPETQYF. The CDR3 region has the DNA TGTGCCAGCAGCCGACAGGGACCAGAGACCCAGTACTTC.

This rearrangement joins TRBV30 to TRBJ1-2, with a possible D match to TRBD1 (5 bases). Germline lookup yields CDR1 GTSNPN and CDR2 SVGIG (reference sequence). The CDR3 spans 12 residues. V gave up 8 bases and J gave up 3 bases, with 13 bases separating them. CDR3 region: CAQGAEHYGYTF. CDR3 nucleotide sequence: TGTGCCCAAGGGGCAGAGCACTATGGCTACACCTTC.

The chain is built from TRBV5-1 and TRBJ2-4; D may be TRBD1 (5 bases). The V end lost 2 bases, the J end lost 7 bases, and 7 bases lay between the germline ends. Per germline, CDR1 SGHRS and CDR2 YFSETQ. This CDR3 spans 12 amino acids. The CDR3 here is CASSFAGNIQYF. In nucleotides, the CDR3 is TGCGCCAGCAGCTTCGCAGGGAACATTCAGTACTTC. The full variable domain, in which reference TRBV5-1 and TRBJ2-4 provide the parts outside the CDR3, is KAGVTQTPRYLIKTRGQQVTLSCSPISGHRSVSWYQQTPGQGLQFLFEYFSETQRNKGNFPGRFSGRQFSNSRSEMNVSTLELGDSALYLCASSFAGNIQYFGAGTRLSVL.

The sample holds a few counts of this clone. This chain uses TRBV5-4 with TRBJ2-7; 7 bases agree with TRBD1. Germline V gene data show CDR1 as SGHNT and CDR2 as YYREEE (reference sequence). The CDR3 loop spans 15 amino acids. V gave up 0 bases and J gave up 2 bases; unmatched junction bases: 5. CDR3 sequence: CASSLGQGFTYEQYF. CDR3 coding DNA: TGTGCCAGCAGCTTGGGACAGGGCTTCACCTACGAGCAGTACTTC.

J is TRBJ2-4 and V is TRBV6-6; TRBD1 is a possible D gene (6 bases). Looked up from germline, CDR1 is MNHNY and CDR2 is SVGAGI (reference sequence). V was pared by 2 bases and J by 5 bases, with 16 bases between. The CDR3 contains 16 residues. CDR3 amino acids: CASSYGTIVGENIQYF. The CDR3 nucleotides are TGTGCCAGCAGTTACGGGACAATAGTTGGAGAAAACATTCAGTACTTC.

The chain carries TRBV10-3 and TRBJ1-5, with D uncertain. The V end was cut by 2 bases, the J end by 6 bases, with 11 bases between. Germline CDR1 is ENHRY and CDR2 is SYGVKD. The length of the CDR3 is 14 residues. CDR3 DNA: TGTGCCATCAGTGAGGAGCGATTGAGTCAGCCCCAGCATTTT. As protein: CAISEERLSQPQHF.

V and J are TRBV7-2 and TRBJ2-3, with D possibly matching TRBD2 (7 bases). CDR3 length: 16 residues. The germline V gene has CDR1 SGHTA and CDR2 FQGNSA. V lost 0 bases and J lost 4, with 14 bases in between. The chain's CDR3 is CASSLAGGGAADTQYF. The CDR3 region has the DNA TGTGCCAGCAGCTTAGCCGGTGGGGGGGCCGCAGATACGCAGTATTTT.

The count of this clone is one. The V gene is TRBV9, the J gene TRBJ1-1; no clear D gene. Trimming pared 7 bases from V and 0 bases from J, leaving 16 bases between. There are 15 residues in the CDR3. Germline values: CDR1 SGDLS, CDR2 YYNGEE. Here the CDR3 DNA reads TGTGCCAGCGTCCGGGGTGCGTACCTGAACACTGAAGCTTTCTTT. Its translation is CASVRGAYLNTEAFF.

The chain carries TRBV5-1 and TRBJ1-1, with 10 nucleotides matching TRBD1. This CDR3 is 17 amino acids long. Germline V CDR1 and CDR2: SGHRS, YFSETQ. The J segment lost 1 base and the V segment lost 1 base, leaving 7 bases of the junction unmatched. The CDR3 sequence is CASSLPLTGGENTEAFF. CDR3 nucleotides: TGCGCCAGCAGCTTGCCCCTGACAGGGGGCGAGAACACTGAAGCTTTCTTT.